This passage covers 13 T cell receptor beta chains from one sample sequenced in a study of blood T cells in healthy people across ages. The authors ran a second PCR of about 6 to 11 cycles using a sample-barcoded 5' primer and a J-beta primer mix. TCRdb used MiXCR to reprocess the 5' RACE reads, holding one entry per CDR3 protein. The sample has about 970,000 distinct CDR3 sequences; roughly 51% are singletons. Sequenced input: blood. The receptor set was obtained from a woman aged 55-69 years in good health.

The chain has TRBV28 and TRBJ2-1; 8 bases line up with TRBD2. Germline CDR1 is MDHEN and CDR2 is SYDVKM. CDR3 size: 12 residues. V gave up 8 bases and J gave up 8 bases; unmatched junction bases: 5. In DNA, the CDR3 is TGTGCCAGCGGTAGCGGGAATGATGAGCAGTTCTTC. This sequence encodes CASGSGNDEQFF. The full variable domain, with the rest looked up from reference TRBV28 and TRBJ2-1, is DVKVTQSSRYLVKRTGEKVFLECVQDMDHENMFWYRQDPGLGLRLIYFSYDVKMKEKGDIPEGYSVSREKKERFSLILESASTNQTSMYLCASGSGNDEQFFGPGTRLTVL.

A few counts support this clonotype. The V gene is TRBV25-1, the J gene TRBJ2-5; D may correspond to TRBD1 or TRBD2 (6 bases each). Germline V CDR1 and CDR2: MGHDK, SYGVNS. V was trimmed by 8 bases and J by 5 bases, leaving 18 bases between them. The CDR3 has 14 residues. DNA for the CDR3: TGTGCCAGCGGGCTATACAGGGAGGTCGAGACCCAGTACTTC. Protein: CASGLYREVETQYF.

In the case of this clonotype: The junction does not match germline at one end; this may be a read error. The V and J genes are TRBV9 and TRBJ2-4; 7 bases are shared with TRBD1. The CDR3 spans 14 residues. The V gene's germline CDR1 is SGDLS and CDR2 YYNGEE. CDR3 sequence: CANSSQTGTNIQYF. The CDR3 nucleotides read TGTGCCAACAGCTCTCAGACAGGGACAAACATTCAGTACTTC.

This clonotype has more than one count but fewer than ten. The J gene is TRBJ1-5, the V gene TRBV15; TRBD1 aligns across 11 bases. V trimming: 0 bases; J trimming: 9 bases; junction bases outside the gene matches: 10. Germline V gene data show CDR1 as LNHNV and CDR2 as YYDKDF (reference sequence). The CDR3 sequence is 17 residues long. CDR3 sequence: CATSREGLGQGASPQHF. CDR3 nucleotides: TGTGCCACCAGCAGAGAAGGCTTAGGACAGGGGGCGTCGCCCCAGCATTTT.

This chain uses TRBV11-1 with TRBJ2-1; D might be TRBD2 (6 bases). This CDR3 spans 21 amino acids. The germline V gene has CDR1 SGHAT and CDR2 FQDESV (reference sequence). V was trimmed by 5 bases and J by 7 bases, leaving 36 bases between them. The CDR3 sequence: CASSNLRFLLGAGNRRNEQFF. Here the CDR3 DNA reads TGTGCCAGCAGCAACTTACGGTTTCTGCTAGGGGCGGGGAATAGGAGGAATGAGCAGTTCTTC. The full variable domain, its missing parts supplied by reference TRBV11-1 and TRBJ2-1, is EAEVAQSPRYKITEKSQAVAFWCDPISGHATLYWYRQILGQGPELLVQFQDESVVDDSQLPKDRFSAERLKGVDSTLKIQPAELGDSAMYLCASSNLRFLLGAGNRRNEQFFGPGTRLTVL.

The chain is built from TRBV20-1 and TRBJ1-2, with D maybe TRBD1 (6 bases). Trimming cost V 5 bases and J 4 bases, with 17 bases left between them. This CDR3 region has 14 residues. Germline-derived CDR1 and CDR2 are DFQATT and SNEGSKA (reference sequence). CDR3 coding DNA: TGCAGTGCTGGAGGCCTTACAGGGAGCTATGGCTACACCTTC. It yields the protein CSAGGLTGSYGYTF.

The chain links TRBV5-5 to TRBJ1-6, with D maybe TRBD1 (5 bases). Trimming removed 4 bases at V and 0 bases at J, with 14 bases between. Germline assignment: CDR1 SGHKS and CDR2 YYEKEE (reference sequence). The CDR3 has 17 amino acids. CDR3 bases: TGTGCCAGCAGCCAACAGACAGCGAGCTCCTATAATTCACCCCTCCACTTT. Translation gives CASSQQTASSYNSPLHF.

This clonotype was seen a few times. The rearrangement joins TRBV28 to TRBJ2-7, with TRBD2 matching over 11 bases. Germline V gene lookup returns CDR1 MDHEN and CDR2 SYDVKM. This CDR3 is built from 15 residues. Trimming removed 6 bases from V and 5 bases from J; junction bases left unmatched: 9. CDR3 sequence: CASRSVAGGSHEQYF. CDR3 in DNA: TGTGCCAGCAGATCTGTAGCGGGAGGGTCCCACGAGCAGTACTTC.

The chain links TRBV6-5 to TRBJ1-1; 8 nucleotides agree with TRBD1. Germline CDR1 MNHEY, CDR2 SVGAGI. V shed 6 bases and J 2 bases; nucleotides not matched to a gene: 8. The CDR3 extends over 15 amino acids. CDR3 bases: TGTGCCAGCAGGGGAGGGGGGACAGGCAACACTGAAGCTTTCTTT. It is translated as CASRGGGTGNTEAFF.

V gene TRBV28 combines with J gene TRBJ1-5, with 7 nucleotides matching TRBD1. Unmatched junction bases numbered 18, after V lost 7 bases and J lost 9 bases. The CDR3 covers 16 residues. In germline, CDR1 is MDHEN, CDR2 SYDVKM. The CDR3 is CASNPAGTGERRPQHF. The CDR3 region has the DNA TGTGCCAGCAACCCTGCCGGAACAGGGGAACGTAGGCCCCAGCATTTT.

The chain carries TRBV7-2 and TRBJ2-7, with D perhaps TRBD2 (5 bases). Germline V gene data show CDR1 as SGHTA and CDR2 as FQGNSA. The CDR3 covers 15 residues. V was shortened by 0 bases and J by 8 bases, with 17 bases between the two germline ends. CDR3 sequence reads: CASSLASGISKQQYF. The CDR3 DNA reads TGTGCCAGCAGCTTAGCATCCGGGATCTCAAAGCAGCAGTACTTC.

This clonotype was recorded at least ten times. The chain carries TRBV29-1 and TRBJ1-2; D remains unclear. Germline assignment: CDR1 SQVTM and CDR2 ANQGSEA. CDR3 length equals 11 residues. This chain's CDR3 is CMSSGVGGYTF. DNA for the CDR3: TGCATGTCGAGCGGTGTGGGGGGCTACACCTTC.

The rearrangement links TRBV29-1 to TRBJ2-5, with D maybe TRBD2 (6 bases). The last part of the DNA fits TRBJ2-7 better; the J call may be wrong. Germline V gene sequence: CDR1 SQVTM, CDR2 ANQGSEA. This CDR3 has 14 amino acids. CDR3 amino acids: CSVISGPPSYEQYF. The DNA of the CDR3 is TGCAGCGTGATAAGCGGGCCACCCTCCTACGAGCAGTACTTC.